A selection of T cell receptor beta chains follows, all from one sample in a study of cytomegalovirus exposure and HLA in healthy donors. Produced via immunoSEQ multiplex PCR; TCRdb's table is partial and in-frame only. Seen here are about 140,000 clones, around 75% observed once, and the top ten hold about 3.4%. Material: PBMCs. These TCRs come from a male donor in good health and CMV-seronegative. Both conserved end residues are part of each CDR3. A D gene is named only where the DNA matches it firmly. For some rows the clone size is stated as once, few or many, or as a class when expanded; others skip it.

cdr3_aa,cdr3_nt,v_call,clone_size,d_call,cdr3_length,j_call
CASSRPGTGLLLHF,TGTGCCAGTAGCAGGCCTGGGACAGGTCTCCTTTTGCATTTT,TRBV11-2,NA,TRBD1,14,TRBJ1-5
CASSIEGRGRRNQPQHF,TGTGCCAGTAGTATAGAGGGGAGGGGCAGGCGCAATCAGCCCCAGCATTTT,TRBV19,NA,NA,17,TRBJ1-5
CASITLTSGVQETQYF,TGTGCCAGCATAACCCTGACTAGCGGGGTACAAGAGACCCAGTACTTC,TRBV5-8,NA,TRBD2,16,TRBJ2-5
CASSQGKGANQPQHF,TGTGCCAGCAGCCAAGGGAAGGGGGCTAATCAGCCCCAGCATTTT,TRBV4-2,once,TRBD1,15,TRBJ1-5
CASSLASANTGELFF,TGCGCCAGCAGCTTGGCTAGTGCAAACACCGGGGAGCTGTTTTTT,TRBV5-1,NA,NA,15,TRBJ2-2
CASSTTGLGETQYF,TGTGCCAGTAGTACTACGGGACTGGGGGAGACCCAGTACTTC,TRBV19,NA,NA,14,TRBJ2-5
CAWSHGTTEAFF,TGTGCCTGGAGCCACGGTACCACTGAAGCTTTCTTT,TRBV30,once,NA,12,TRBJ1-1
CSVVLRDNDYEQYF,TGCAGCGTTGTCCTCCGGGACAACGACTACGAGCAGTACTTC,TRBV29-1,NA,NA,14,TRBJ2-7
CASSNDRDQPQHF,TGTGCCAGCAGTAATGACAGAGATCAGCCCCAGCATTTT,TRBV28,NA,NA,13,TRBJ1-5
CASSSQAAGTYEQYF,TGTGCCAGCAGCTCACAAGCGGCGGGGACCTACGAGCAGTACTTC,TRBV7-2,NA,NA,15,TRBJ2-7
CASEAKHHRNTEAFF,TGTGCCTCCGAGGCGAAGCACCACCGTAACACTGAAGCTTTCTTT,TRBV19,NA,NA,15,TRBJ1-1
CASSVAGGFYEQYF,TGTGCCAGCAGCGTAGCGGGAGGGTTTTACGAGCAGTACTTC,TRBV9,NA,TRBD2,14,TRBJ2-7
CASSTRQGKAHGYTF,TGTGCCAGTAGTACTCGACAGGGCAAGGCTCATGGCTACACCTTC,TRBV19,NA,TRBD1,15,TRBJ1-2
CASSADKRGPYNEQFF,TGTGCCAGCAGTGCCGACAAGCGGGGGCCTTACAATGAGCAGTTCTTC,TRBV25-1,NA,TRBD2,16,TRBJ2-1
CASSLGAGNSPLHF,TGCGCCAGCAGCTTGGGGGCAGGTAATTCACCCCTCCACTTT,TRBV5-1,NA,NA,14,TRBJ1-6
CASSTGGPHPREQFF,TGTGCCAGCTCAACGGGGGGGCCCCATCCCAGGGAGCAGTTCTTC,TRBV18,NA,TRBD2,15,TRBJ2-1
CASSPRVSNEQFF,TGTGCCAGCAGCCCGAGGGTTTCCAATGAGCAGTTCTTC,TRBV27,NA,NA,13,TRBJ2-1
CASSPGTSGALYEQYF,TGCGCCAGCAGCCCGGGGACTAGCGGAGCTCTCTACGAGCAGTACTTC,TRBV5-1,NA,TRBD2,16,TRBJ2-7
CASSESPAGEQYF,TGTGCCAGCAGCGAGAGTCCCGCGGGGGAGCAGTACTTC,TRBV9,NA,NA,13,TRBJ2-7
CASRTGPRRGPQHF,TGTGCCAGCAGGACCGGGCCCCGGAGGGGGCCCCAGCATTTT,TRBV28,few,NA,14,TRBJ1-5
CATRTLTGTDTQYF,TGTGCCACCAGGACCTTGACAGGCACAGATACGCAGTATTTT,TRBV15,NA,NA,14,TRBJ2-3
CASSPTGVFGQPQHF,TGTGCCAGTAGTCCGACAGGGGTTTTCGGCCAGCCCCAGCATTTT,TRBV19,few,TRBD1,15,TRBJ1-5
CASSAGTSINYGYTF,TGTGCCAGCAGTGCAGGGACATCGATTAACTATGGCTACACCTTC,TRBV2,NA,NA,15,TRBJ1-2
CASSPALAGYPNEQFF,TGTGCCAGCAGCCCAGCACTAGCGGGGTATCCCAATGAGCAGTTCTTC,TRBV5-4,few,TRBD2,16,TRBJ2-1
CASSLPGYEQYF,TGTGCCAGCAGTTTGCCCGGGTACGAGCAGTACTTC,TRBV28,once,NA,12,TRBJ2-7
CAWSVGGRSEQYF,TGTGCCTGGAGTGTGGGCGGGAGGTCCGAGCAGTACTTC,TRBV30,NA,TRBD2,13,TRBJ2-7
CAWSRGQALTSMNTEAFF,TGTGCCTGGAGTCGAGGACAGGCTTTAACCTCAATGAACACTGAAGCTTTCTTT,TRBV30,NA,TRBD1,18,TRBJ1-1
CASRLDRGLVGELFF,TGTGCCAGTAGGCTTGACAGGGGGCTTGTCGGGGAGCTGTTTTTT,TRBV19,NA,TRBD1,15,TRBJ2-2
CASSELRRDEQFF,TGTGCCAGCAGTGAGCTCAGGAGGGATGAGCAGTTCTTC,TRBV2,NA,NA,13,TRBJ2-1
CASSFHGGRGDGYTF,TGTGCCAGCAGCTTCCACGGCGGGAGAGGTGATGGCTACACCTTC,TRBV7-2,once,NA,15,TRBJ1-2
CAWSVGQRSSYEQYF,TGTGCCTGGAGTGTAGGACAGAGAAGCTCCTACGAGCAGTACTTC,TRBV30,NA,NA,15,TRBJ2-7
CASSQVRGFGNTIYF,TGTGCCAGCAGCCAAGTAAGAGGTTTTGGAAACACCATATATTTT,TRBV14,NA,NA,15,TRBJ1-3
CASSYSEGPLGNTIYF,TGTGCCAGCAGTTACTCAGAGGGTCCTCTCGGAAACACCATATATTTT,TRBV6-5,NA,NA,16,TRBJ1-3
CASSSRGEGTDTQYF,TGTGCCAGCAGTTCTCGTGGGGAGGGCACAGATACGCAGTATTTT,TRBV28,few,NA,15,TRBJ2-3
CSVEEGRVRETQYF,TGCAGCGTTGAAGAGGGCAGGGTACGGGAGACCCAGTACTTC,TRBV29-1,NA,NA,14,TRBJ2-5
CAGSFGGQEANQPQHF,TGTGCCGGATCCTTCGGGGGGCAAGAGGCCAATCAGCCCCAGCATTTT,TRBV6-9,once,NA,16,TRBJ1-5
CASSSQGETQYF,TGTGCCAGCAGCTCTCAGGGGGAGACCCAGTACTTC,TRBV5-5,NA,NA,12,TRBJ2-5
CASSQQALGGREYEQYF,TGCGCCAGCAGCCAACAAGCCTTAGGAGGGAGAGAGTACGAGCAGTACTTC,TRBV4-3,NA,NA,17,TRBJ2-7
CASSRAQLRGTEAFF,TGTGCCAGCAGTCGGGCGCAATTAAGGGGCACTGAAGCTTTCTTT,TRBV6-5,NA,NA,15,TRBJ1-1
CATSRGQTGGELFF,TGTGCCACCAGCAGAGGTCAGACAGGAGGGGAGCTGTTTTTT,TRBV15,NA,NA,14,TRBJ2-2
CASSESSRLAGFSSYNEQFF,TGTGCCAGCAGCGAAAGTTCCCGGCTAGCGGGCTTTAGCTCCTACAATGAGCAGTTCTTC,TRBV6-4,NA,TRBD2,20,TRBJ2-1
CASSGPYEGYTF,TGTGCCAGCAGTGGGCCCTATGAGGGCTACACCTTC,TRBV6-5,NA,NA,12,TRBJ1-2
CAWSVSGPYEQYF,TGTGCCTGGAGTGTATCAGGGCCCTACGAGCAGTACTTC,TRBV30,NA,NA,13,TRBJ2-7
CASSGSGTYEQYF,TGTGCCAGCAGTGGGTCGGGGACCTACGAGCAGTACTTC,TRBV6-1,NA,NA,13,TRBJ2-7
CACSTAREKLFF,TGTGCCTGCTCGACTGCGCGGGAAAAACTGTTTTTT,TRBV2,NA,NA,12,TRBJ1-4
CASNDRKIYEQYF,TGTGCCAGCAATGACAGAAAAATCTACGAGCAGTACTTC,TRBV28,NA,NA,13,TRBJ2-7
CASSLQYNTEAFF,TGTGCCAGCAGCTTACAGTATAACACTGAAGCTTTCTTT,TRBV2,NA,NA,13,TRBJ1-1
CASSYSISGQGGGYTF,TGTGCCAGCAGTTACTCGATCTCGGGACAGGGAGGCGGCTACACCTTC,TRBV6-5,NA,TRBD1,16,TRBJ1-2
CASSLREGQGGYTF,TGTGCCAGCAGTTTAAGAGAGGGACAGGGTGGCTACACCTTC,TRBV28,NA,TRBD1,14,TRBJ1-2
CASSPSSGGADTQYF,TGTGCCAGTAGTCCGTCTAGCGGGGGGGCAGATACGCAGTATTTT,TRBV19,few,TRBD2,15,TRBJ2-3
CASSLLTGGSEQFF,TGTGCCAGCAGCTTATTGACGGGGGGGAGTGAGCAGTTCTTC,TRBV7-9,NA,TRBD2,14,TRBJ2-1
CASSLDGPVGTEAFF,TGTGCCAGCAGCTTAGATGGGCCAGTAGGTACTGAAGCTTTCTTT,TRBV11-2,NA,NA,15,TRBJ1-1
CASSAETGGSPLHF,TGTGCCAGCAGCGCGGAGACAGGGGGCTCACCCCTCCACTTT,TRBV7-9,NA,TRBD1,14,TRBJ1-6
CASSLLTQREPYEQYF,TGTGCCAGCAGTTTACTCACGCAGCGGGAGCCCTACGAGCAGTACTTC,TRBV27,once,TRBD2,16,TRBJ2-7
CASSQIYRNTGGLFF,TGTGCCAGCAGCCAAATATACCGGAACACCGGGGGGCTGTTTTTT,TRBV7-6,once,NA,15,TRBJ2-2
CASSEVGGAPGEKLFF,TGTGCCAGCAGTGAAGTGGGGGGGGCTCCGGGAGAAAAACTGTTTTTT,TRBV6-1,few,NA,16,TRBJ1-4